This T cell receptor beta chain was retrieved from a study of blood T cells in healthy people across ages. Broader study findings: As age increased, TCR beta diversity per million T cells fell in a roughly linear fashion.

PCR was performed a second time for about 7 to 12 cycles using a sample-barcoded 5' primer and a J-beta primer mix. Each CDR3 protein is one row after TCRdb ran MiXCR on the 5' RACE reads. The table shows more than 1.4 million distinct CDR3 sequences, with 40% to 50% occurring only once. This clonotype was seen more than once but under ten times. Its antigen is not known. The sequenced material came from blood. The receptor's source is a woman between 18 and 30 years old in good health.

The CDR3 region has the DNA TGTGCCAGCAGCAAAGCTGAGGGTCGCACAGATACGCAGTATTTT. Protein: CASSKAEGRTDTQYF. J is TRBJ2-3 and V is TRBV21-1; the table's D call of TRBD2 was not tested on the DNA. TRBV21-1 is designated a pseudogene. The CDR3 spans 15 residues.